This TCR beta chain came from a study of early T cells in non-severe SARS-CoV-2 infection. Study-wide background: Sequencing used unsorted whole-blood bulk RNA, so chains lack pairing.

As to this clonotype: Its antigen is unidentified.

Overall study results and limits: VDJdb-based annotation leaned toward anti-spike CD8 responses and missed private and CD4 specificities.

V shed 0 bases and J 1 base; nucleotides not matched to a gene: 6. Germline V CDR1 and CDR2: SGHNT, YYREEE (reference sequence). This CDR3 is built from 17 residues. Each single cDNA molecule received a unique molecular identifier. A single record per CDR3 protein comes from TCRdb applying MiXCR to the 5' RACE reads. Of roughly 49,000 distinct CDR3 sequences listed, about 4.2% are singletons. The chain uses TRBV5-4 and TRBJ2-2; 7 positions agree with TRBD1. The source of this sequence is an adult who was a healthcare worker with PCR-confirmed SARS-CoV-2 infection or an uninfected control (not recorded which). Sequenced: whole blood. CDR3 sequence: CASSLVSGTVNTGELFF. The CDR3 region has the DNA TGTGCCAGCAGCTTGGTATCAGGGACAGTGAACACCGGGGAGCTGTTTTTT.